This T cell receptor beta chain was documented in a study of long-term antiretroviral therapy in people with HIV. The overall study: Of all samples, the earliest predate the 2015 immediate-ART recommendation by about a decade. Study conclusions and caveats: It was not possible to obtain data on ART adherence, viral resistance or therapy changes.

The germline V gene encodes CDR1 LGHNA and CDR2 YNFKEQ. V was clipped by 3 bases and J by 0 bases, with 17 bases between them. The CDR3 contains 17 residues. immunoSEQ v3.0 was run at survey level. Sequenced by immunoSEQ multiplex PCR; TCRdb stores in-frame clones only, minus some. The data hold about 30,000 clones, with over 90% observed a single time. As regards this clone: Its specificity is unknown.

The J gene is TRBJ1-1, the V gene TRBV4-2; tentatively, D is TRBD1 (5 bases). The receptor's source is a woman in her thirties or forties with HIV. The starting material was unsorted PBMCs, obtained less than 6.8 years after starting antiretroviral therapy. The CDR3 nucleotides read TGTGCCAGCAGCCACCAAGATAAGGGGAGAATGAACACTGAAGCTTTCTTT. This sequence encodes CASSHQDKGRMNTEAFF.